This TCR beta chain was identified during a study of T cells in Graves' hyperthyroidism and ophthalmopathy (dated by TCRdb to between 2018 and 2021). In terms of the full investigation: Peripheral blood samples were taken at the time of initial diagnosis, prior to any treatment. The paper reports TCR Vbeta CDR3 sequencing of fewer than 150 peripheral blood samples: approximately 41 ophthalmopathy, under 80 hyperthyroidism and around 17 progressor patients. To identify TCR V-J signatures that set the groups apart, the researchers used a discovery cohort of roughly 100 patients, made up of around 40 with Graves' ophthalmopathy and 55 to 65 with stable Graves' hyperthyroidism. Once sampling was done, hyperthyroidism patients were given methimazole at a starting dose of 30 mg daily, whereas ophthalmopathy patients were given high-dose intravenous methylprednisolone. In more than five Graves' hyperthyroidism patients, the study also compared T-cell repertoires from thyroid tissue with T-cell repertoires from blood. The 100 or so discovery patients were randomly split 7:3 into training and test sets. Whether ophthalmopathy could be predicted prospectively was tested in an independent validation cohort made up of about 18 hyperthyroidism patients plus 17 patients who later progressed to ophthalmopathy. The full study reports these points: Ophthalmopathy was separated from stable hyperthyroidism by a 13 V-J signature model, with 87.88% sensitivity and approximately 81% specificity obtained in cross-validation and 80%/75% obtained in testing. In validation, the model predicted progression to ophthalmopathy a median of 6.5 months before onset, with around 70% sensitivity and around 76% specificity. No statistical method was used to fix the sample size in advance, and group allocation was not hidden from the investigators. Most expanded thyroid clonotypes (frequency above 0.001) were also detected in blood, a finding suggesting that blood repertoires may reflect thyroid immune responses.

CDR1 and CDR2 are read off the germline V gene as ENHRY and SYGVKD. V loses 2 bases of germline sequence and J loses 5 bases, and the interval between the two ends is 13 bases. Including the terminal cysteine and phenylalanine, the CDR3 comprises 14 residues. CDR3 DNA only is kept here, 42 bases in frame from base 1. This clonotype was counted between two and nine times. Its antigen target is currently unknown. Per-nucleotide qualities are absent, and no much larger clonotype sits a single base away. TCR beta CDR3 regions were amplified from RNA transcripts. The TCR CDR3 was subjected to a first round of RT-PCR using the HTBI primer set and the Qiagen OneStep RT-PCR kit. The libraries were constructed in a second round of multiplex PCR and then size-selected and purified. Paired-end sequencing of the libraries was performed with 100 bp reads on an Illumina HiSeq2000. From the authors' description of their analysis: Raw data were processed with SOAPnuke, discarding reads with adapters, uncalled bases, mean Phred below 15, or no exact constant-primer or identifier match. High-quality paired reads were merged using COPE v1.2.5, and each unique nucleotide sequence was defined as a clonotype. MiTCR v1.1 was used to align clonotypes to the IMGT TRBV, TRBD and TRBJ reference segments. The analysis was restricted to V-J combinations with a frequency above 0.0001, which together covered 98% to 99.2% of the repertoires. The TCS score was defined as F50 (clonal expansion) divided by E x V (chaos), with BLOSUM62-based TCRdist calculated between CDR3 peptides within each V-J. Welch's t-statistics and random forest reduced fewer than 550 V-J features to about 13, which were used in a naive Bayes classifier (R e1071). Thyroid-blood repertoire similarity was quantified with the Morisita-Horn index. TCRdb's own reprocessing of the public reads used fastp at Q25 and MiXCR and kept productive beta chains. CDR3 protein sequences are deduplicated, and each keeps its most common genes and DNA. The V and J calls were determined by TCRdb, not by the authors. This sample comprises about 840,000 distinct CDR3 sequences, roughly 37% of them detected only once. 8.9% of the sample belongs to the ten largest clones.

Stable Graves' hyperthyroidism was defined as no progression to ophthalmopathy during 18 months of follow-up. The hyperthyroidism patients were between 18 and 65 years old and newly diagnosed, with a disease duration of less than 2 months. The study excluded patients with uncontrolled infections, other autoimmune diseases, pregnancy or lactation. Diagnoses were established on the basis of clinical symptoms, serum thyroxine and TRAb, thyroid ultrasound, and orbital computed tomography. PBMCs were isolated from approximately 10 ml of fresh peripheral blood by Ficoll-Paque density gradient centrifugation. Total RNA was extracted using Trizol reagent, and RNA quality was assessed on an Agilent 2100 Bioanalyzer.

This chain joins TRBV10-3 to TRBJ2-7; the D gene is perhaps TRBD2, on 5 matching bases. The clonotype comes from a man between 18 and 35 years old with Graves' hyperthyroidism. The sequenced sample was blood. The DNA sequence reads TGTGCCATCAGTGAGGGACTCCCGAGGAACGAGCAGTACTTC. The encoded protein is CAISEGLPRNEQYF.